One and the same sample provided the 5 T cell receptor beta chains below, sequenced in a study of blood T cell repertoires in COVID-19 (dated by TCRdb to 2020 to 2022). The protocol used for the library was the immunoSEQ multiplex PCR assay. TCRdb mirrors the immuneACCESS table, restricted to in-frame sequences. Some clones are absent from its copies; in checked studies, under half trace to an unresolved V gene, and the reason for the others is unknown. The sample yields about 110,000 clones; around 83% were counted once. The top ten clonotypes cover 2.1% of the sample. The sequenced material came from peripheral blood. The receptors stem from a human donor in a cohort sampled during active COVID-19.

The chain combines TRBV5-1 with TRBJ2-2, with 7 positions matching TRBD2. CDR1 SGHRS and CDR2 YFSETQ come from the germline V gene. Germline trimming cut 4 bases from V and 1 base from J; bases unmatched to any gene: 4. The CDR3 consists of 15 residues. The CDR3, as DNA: TGCGCCAGCAGCATAACTAGCGAGAACACCGGGGAGCTGTTTTTT. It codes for CASSITSENTGELFF.

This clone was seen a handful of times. The CDR3 DNA reads as TGTGCCAGCAGCTTAGGACGGCTAGCGGGGACCTTAGATACGCAGTATTTT. Its protein product is CASSLGRLAGTLDTQYF. V is TRBV7-2 and J is TRBJ2-3; 9 bases align to TRBD2. The CDR3 is 17 residues long. Germline-derived CDR1 and CDR2 are SGHTA and FQGNSA. J gave up 5 bases and V 1 base, and 10 bases lay outside the gene matches.

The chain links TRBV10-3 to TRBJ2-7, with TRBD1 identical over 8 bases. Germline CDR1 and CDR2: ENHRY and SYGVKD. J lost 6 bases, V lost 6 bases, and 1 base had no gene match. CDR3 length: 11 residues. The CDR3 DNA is TGTGCCATCAGCGACAGGGGCGAGCAGTACTTC. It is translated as CAISDRGEQYF.

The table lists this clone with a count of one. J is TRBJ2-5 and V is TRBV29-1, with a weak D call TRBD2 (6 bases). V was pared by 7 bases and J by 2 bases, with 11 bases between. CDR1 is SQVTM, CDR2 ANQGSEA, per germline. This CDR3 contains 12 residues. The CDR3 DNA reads TGCAGCGGGTCCGGGGGACAAGAGACCCAGTACTTC. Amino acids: CSGSGGQETQYF.

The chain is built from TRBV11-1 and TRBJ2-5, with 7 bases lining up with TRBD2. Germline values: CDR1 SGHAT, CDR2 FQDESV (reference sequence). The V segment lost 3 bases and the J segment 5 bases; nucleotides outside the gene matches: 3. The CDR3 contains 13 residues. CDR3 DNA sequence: TGTGCCAGCAGCTTGGGGGGGAAGGAGACCCAGTACTTC. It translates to CASSLGGKETQYF.